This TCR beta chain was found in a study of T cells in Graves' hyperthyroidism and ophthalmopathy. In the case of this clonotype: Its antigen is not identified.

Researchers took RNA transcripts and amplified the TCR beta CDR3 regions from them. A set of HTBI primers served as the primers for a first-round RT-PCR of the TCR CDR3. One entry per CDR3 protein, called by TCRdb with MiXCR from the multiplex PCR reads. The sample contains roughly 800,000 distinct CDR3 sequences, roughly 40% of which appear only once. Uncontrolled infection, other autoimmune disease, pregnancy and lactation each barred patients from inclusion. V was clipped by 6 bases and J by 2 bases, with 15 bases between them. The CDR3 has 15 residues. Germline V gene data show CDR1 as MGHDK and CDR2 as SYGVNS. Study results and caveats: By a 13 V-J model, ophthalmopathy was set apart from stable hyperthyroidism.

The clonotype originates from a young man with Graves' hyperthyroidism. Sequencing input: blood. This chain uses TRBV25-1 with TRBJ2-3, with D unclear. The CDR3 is CASSLDSVYTDTQYF. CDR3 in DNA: TGTGCCAGCAGCTTGGATTCGGTCTACACAGATACGCAGTATTTT.